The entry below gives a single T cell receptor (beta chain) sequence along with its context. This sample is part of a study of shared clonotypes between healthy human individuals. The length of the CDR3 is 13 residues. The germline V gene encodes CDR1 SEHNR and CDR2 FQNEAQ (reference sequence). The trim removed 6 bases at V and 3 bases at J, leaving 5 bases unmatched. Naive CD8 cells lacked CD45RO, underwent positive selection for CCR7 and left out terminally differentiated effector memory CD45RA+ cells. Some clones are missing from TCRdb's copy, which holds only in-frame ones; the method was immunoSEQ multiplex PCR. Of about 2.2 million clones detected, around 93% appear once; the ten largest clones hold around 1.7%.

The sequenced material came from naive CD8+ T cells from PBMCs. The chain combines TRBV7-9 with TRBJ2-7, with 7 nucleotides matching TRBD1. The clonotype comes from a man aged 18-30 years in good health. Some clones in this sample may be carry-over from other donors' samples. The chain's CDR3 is CASRWDSDYEQYF. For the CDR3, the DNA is TGTGCCAGCAGATGGGACAGCGACTACGAGCAGTACTTC.